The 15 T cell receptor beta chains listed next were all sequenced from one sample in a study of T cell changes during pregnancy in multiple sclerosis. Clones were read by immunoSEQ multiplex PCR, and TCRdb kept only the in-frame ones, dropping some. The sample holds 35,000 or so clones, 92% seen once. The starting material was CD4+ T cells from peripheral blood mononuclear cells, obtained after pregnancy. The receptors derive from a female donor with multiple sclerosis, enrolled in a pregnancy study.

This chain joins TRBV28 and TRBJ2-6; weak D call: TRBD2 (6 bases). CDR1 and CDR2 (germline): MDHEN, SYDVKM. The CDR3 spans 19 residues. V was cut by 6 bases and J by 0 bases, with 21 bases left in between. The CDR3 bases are TGTGCCAGCAGCCCAGCTCTCGGGGGTTATAGCTCTGGGGCCAACGTCCTGACTTTC. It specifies CASSPALGGYSSGANVLTF.

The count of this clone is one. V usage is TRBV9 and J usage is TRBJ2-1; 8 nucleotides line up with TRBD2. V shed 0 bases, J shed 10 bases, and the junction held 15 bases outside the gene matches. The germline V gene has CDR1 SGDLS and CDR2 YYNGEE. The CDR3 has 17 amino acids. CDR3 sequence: CASSVAAGGLILGEQFF. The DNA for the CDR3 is TGTGCCAGCAGCGTAGCTGCGGGGGGACTTATACTCGGGGAGCAGTTCTTC. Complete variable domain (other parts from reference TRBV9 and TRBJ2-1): DSGVTQTPKHLITATGQRVTLRCSPRSGDLSVYWYQQSLDQGLQFLIQYYNGEERAKGNILERFSAQQFPDLHSELNLSSLELGDSALYFCASSVAAGGLILGEQFFGPGTRLTVL.

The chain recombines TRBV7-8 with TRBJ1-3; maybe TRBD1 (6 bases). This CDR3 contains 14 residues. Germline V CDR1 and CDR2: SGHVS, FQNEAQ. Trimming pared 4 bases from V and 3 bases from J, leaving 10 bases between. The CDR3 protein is CASSSGHLGNTIYF. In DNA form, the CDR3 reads TGTGCCAGCAGCTCGGGACACCTTGGAAACACCATATATTTT.

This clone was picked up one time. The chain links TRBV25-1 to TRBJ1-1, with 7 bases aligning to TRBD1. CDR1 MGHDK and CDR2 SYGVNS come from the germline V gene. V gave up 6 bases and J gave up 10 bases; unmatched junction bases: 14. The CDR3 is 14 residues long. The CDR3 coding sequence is TGTGCCAGCAGGGATGACAGGGCCGAAATGTCAGCTTTCTTT. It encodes CASRDDRAEMSAFF.

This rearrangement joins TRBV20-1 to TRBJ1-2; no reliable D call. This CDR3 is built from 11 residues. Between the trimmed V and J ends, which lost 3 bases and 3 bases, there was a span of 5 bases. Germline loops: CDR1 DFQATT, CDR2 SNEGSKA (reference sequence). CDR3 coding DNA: TGCAGTGCTAGTCCTTACTATGGCTACACCTTC. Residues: CSASPYYGYTF.

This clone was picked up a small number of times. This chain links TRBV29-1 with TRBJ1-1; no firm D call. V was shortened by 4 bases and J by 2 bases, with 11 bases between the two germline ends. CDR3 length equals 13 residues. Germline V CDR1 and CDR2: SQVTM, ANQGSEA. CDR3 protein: CSVVYALNTEAFF. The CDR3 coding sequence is TGCAGCGTTGTATATGCACTCAACACTGAAGCTTTCTTT.

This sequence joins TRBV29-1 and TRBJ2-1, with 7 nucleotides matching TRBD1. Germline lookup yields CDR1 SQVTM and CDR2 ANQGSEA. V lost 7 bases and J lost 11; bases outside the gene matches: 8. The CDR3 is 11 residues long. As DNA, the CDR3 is TGCAGCGATCGACAGGGACAGCAGCAGTTCTTC. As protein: CSDRQGQQQFF.

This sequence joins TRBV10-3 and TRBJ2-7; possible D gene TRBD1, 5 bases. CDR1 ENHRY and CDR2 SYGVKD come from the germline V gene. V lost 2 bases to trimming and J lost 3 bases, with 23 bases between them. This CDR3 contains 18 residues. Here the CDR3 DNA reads TGTGCCATCAGTGAGCCCACGTTCCCACAGGCGCATGACTACGAGCAGTACTTC. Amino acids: CAISEPTFPQAHDYEQYF.

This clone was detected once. In DNA form, the CDR3 reads TGTGCCAGCTCACCAACGTCGGGGAGCACCGGGGAGCTGTTTTTT. It is translated as CASSPTSGSTGELFF. This sequence joins TRBV18 and TRBJ2-2; D may be TRBD2 (5 bases). The CDR3 length is 15 residues. Germline CDR1 reads KGHSH; CDR2 reads LQKENI. Trimming removed 2 bases from V and 4 bases from J, with 11 bases in between.

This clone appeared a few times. CDR3 protein: CASSLETGLLGEQYF. The DNA of the CDR3 is TGCGCCAGCAGCTTGGAGACGGGGTTACTAGGCGAGCAGTACTTC. The chain is built from TRBV5-1 and TRBJ2-7, with D possibly TRBD2 on 5 matching bases. V was pared by 0 bases and J by 6 bases, with 16 bases between. The CDR3 consists of 15 residues. The germline CDR1 and CDR2 sequences are SGHRS and YFSETQ.

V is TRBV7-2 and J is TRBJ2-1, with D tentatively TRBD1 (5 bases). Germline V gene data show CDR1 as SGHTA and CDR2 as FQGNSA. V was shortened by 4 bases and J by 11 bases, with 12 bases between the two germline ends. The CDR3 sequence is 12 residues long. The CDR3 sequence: CASSYQRQQQFF. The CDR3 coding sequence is TGTGCCAGCAGCTACCAACGACAGCAGCAGTTCTTC.

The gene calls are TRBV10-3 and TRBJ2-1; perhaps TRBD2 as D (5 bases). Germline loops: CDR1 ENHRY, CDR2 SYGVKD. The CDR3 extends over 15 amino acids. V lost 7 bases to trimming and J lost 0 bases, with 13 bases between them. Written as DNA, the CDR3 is TGTGCCATCATGACGGACTCGAGCTCCTACAATGAGCAGTTCTTC. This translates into CAIMTDSSSYNEQFF.

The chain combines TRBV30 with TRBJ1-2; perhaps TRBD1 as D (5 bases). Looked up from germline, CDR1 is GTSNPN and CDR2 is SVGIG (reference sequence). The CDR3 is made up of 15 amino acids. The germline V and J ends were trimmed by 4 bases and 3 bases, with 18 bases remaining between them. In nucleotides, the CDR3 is TGTGCCTGGAACGTGGCCTGGGGAGGGGACTATGGCTACACCTTC. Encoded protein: CAWNVAWGGDYGYTF.

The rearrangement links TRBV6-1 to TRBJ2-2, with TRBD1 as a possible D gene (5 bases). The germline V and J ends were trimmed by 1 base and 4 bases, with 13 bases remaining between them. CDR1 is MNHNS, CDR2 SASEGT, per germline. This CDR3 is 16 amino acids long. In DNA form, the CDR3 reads TGTGCCAGCAGTGAAGAAGGGGTCCGAGGCACCGGGGAGCTGTTTTTT. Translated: CASSEEGVRGTGELFF.

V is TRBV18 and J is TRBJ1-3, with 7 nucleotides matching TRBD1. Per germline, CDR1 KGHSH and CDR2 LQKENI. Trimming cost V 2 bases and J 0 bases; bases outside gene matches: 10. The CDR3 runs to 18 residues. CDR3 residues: CASSPEGGQRNSGNTIYF. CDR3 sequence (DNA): TGTGCCAGCTCACCAGAGGGGGGACAGCGTAACTCTGGAAACACCATATATTTT.